The 6 T cell receptor beta chains in this list originate from one sample, sequenced in a study of cytomegalovirus exposure and HLA in healthy donors. With 60 Vbeta and 13 Jbeta primers, the PCR was carried out. The repertoire was sequenced with immunoSEQ multiplex PCR; TCRdb's copy has only in-frame clones and lacks some. The table has 150,000 or so clones, over 75% seen once; the top ten hold about 5.6%. Sequenced input: PBMCs. Receptors were obtained from a man aged 30 to 45 in good health and CMV-seropositive.

The chain carries TRBV27 and TRBJ1-1; 8 bases fit TRBD1. Germline CDR1 reads MNHEY; CDR2 reads SMNVEV (reference sequence). The CDR3 is 14 amino acids. Trimming at V came to 5 bases and at J to 4 bases, leaving 6 bases not matched to a gene. The CDR3 sequence is CASSGRQGRTEAFF. The CDR3 coding sequence is TGTGCCAGCAGTGGCAGACAGGGGCGCACTGAAGCTTTCTTT.

The V and J genes are TRBV6-5 and TRBJ2-3; no reliable D call. CDR3 length equals 14 residues. CDR1 is MNHEY and CDR2 is SVGAGI in the germline V gene. V lost 5 bases and J lost 0, with 9 bases in between. This CDR3 is CASSRKPSTDTQYF. CDR3 coding DNA: TGTGCCAGCAGTCGAAAGCCTAGCACAGATACGCAGTATTTT.

The V call is TRBV27, the J call TRBJ2-3; 11 bases fit TRBD2. V shed 5 bases, J shed 1 base, and the junction held 5 bases outside the gene matches. Per the germline V gene, CDR1 is MNHEY and CDR2 is SMNVEV (reference sequence). The CDR3 runs 16 residues. The chain's CDR3 is CASSTQLAGGTDTQYF. CDR3 in DNA: TGTGCCAGCAGTACCCAACTAGCGGGGGGCACAGATACGCAGTATTTT.

This clone was counted once. This chain joins TRBV5-1 and TRBJ2-7, with D tentatively TRBD2 (5 bases). The V gene lost 1 base and the J gene lost 2 bases, with 7 bases spanning the gap. Germline CDR1 is SGHRS and CDR2 is YFSETQ. The CDR3 is 13 residues long. In nucleotides, the CDR3 is TGCGCCAGCAGCTTGCGGGATCCCTACGAGCAGTACTTC. As protein: CASSLRDPYEQYF.

V and J are TRBV28 and TRBJ1-4; D call uncertain. V lost 5 bases and J 0 bases, leaving 10 bases between the germline ends. The CDR3 runs to 15 residues. CDR1 MDHEN and CDR2 SYDVKM come from the germline V gene. CDR3: CASSGHTPTNEKLFF. The CDR3 bases are TGTGCCAGCAGTGGCCATACCCCAACTAATGAAAAACTGTTTTTT.

V is TRBV7-9 and J is TRBJ2-6; 9 nucleotides line up with TRBD1. The V segment lost 7 bases and the J segment 3 bases; nucleotides outside the gene matches: 16. Germline CDR1 and CDR2: SEHNR and FQNEAQ (reference sequence). The CDR3 contains 19 residues. CDR3 residues: CASNLQNRDRVGGANVLTF. CDR3 nucleotide sequence: TGTGCCAGCAACCTACAAAATCGGGACAGGGTAGGTGGGGCCAACGTCCTGACTTTC.